This is a list of T cell receptor beta chains from one sample in a study of blood T cell repertoires in COVID-19. Clones were sequenced by immunoSEQ multiplex PCR, and TCRdb holds only the in-frame ones, with some missing. Of about 190,000 clones listed, about nine tenths are singletons. Sequenced material: peripheral blood. Receptors were obtained from a middle-aged man with acute or convalescent COVID-19. CDR3s leave out the opening cysteine and the closing phenylalanine or tryptophan. The D gene is left open where the match is weak.

D gene,J gene,V gene,CDR3 protein
NA,TRBJ1-1,TRBV7-8,ASSLVGGNTEAF
NA,TRBJ2-2,TRBV4-3,ASSQAMQMNTGELF
TRBD2,TRBJ2-5,TRBV2,ASLGTSGGGTQY
TRBD2,TRBJ2-3,TRBV5-4,ASSSGTSGGASDTQY
NA,TRBJ2-3,TRBV4-2,ASSQGNGGTSTDTQY
TRBD1,TRBJ1-2,TRBV7-2,ASSLVTGDYGYT
TRBD1,TRBJ1-6,TRBV7-3,ASSLTAGGGSPLH
TRBD2,TRBJ2-7,TRBV6-5,ASSYSNLAGYEQY
TRBD1,TRBJ1-5,TRBV5-3,ARSAADRDRPTYSNQPQH
TRBD2,TRBJ2-1,TRBV6-5,ASRVAGVSYNEQF
TRBD2,TRBJ2-1,TRBV9,ASSARGTSGRAGSYNEQF
NA,TRBJ1-1,TRBV28,GSGDTEAF
NA,TRBJ1-2,TRBV10-3,AISVSGGPGGYT
TRBD2,TRBJ2-1,TRBV5-1,ASSLRGLAGGNEQF
NA,TRBJ2-1,TRBV10-2,ASTGGSFRNEQF
TRBD1,TRBJ2-6,TRBV5-6,ASSWDRDSGANVLT
TRBD2,TRBJ2-5,TRBV19,ASSGTSALGETQY
TRBD2,TRBJ2-3,TRBV27,ASSVLAGGRADTQY
TRBD1,TRBJ1-1,TRBV11-1,ASSPYRGTEAF
TRBD2,TRBJ2-2,TRBV14,ASSLLAGPRTGELF
NA,TRBJ1-1,TRBV4-1,ASSQARGGQMNTEAF
NA,TRBJ1-1,TRBV15,ATSRDWGVNTEAF
TRBD2,TRBJ2-3,TRBV7-3,ASSWGLAGDTQY
TRBD1,TRBJ1-2,TRBV29-1,SATGGFDYGYT
TRBD2,TRBJ2-1,TRBV3-1/TRBV3-2,ASSPGLAVYNEQF
TRBD1,TRBJ2-7,TRBV28,ASSPLGGRSYEQY
NA,TRBJ1-1,TRBV7-2,ASSLAEDTEAF
NA,TRBJ1-2,TRBV7-9,ASSPRNGNYGYT
NA,TRBJ1-2,TRBV28,ASSLSFVNYGYT
NA,TRBJ2-3,TRBV6-5,AIRTESTDTQY
NA,TRBJ2-5,TRBV11-1,ASSPRGETQY